The source of this TCR beta chain is a study of beta chain features in type 1 diabetes. Study-level results: TCRB repertoires of naive, central memory and Treg cells appeared more similar among patients than among healthy donors.

The isolated RNA, all of it, was reverse transcribed, so expressed TCRB transcripts were what got sequenced. Sequencing used immunoSEQ multiplex PCR; TCRdb keeps in-frame clones, though not all of them. The profile covers roughly 140,000 clones, with about 7.3% appearing a single time and about 0.6% taken by the ten largest. Trimming removed 1 base from V and 5 bases from J, with 9 bases in between. The CDR3 has 13 residues. Per germline, CDR1 SGHAT and CDR2 FQNNGV. This clone was seen only a few times. Its antigen is undetermined. The origin of this receptor is a man in his late teens or twenties in good health. The chain carries TRBV11-2 and TRBJ2-7; D unclear. Sequences were obtained from central memory CD4+ T cells from blood. The DNA for the CDR3 is TGTGCCAGCAGCTTAGCGGGTCGTGACGAGCAGTACTTC. The encoded protein is CASSLAGRDEQYF.